In its sample, the clone carrying this TCR beta chain was seen a few times. The entry originates in a study of blood T cell repertoires in COVID-19. Across the study: The samples span acute and convalescent COVID-19 from the United States, Italy and Spain.

CDR1 and CDR2 from the germline V gene are SQVTM and ANQGSEA. The CDR3 runs 12 residues. Deletions cut 3 bases from V and 1 base from J, with 6 bases between. Authors' data handling: Quantification of nucleated cells was approximated via reference gene primer amplification. The protocol was immunoSEQ multiplex PCR, while the TCRdb copy is restricted to in-frame clones and leaves out a portion. V and J calls and clone size are as listed in that table; D and trimming were resolved from the DNA. The profile covers some 150,000 clones, with roughly 88% appearing a single time and 0.63% taken by the ten largest.

The chain couples TRBV29-1 to TRBJ1-1; D unresolved. The clonotype comes from a man aged 55 to 69 with COVID-19, enrolled during active disease. The sequenced sample consisted of peripheral blood. The CDR3 DNA reads as TGCAGCGTTGATTCCAGGAACACTGAAGCTTTCTTT. This gives the protein CSVDSRNTEAFF.